This TCR beta chain was captured in a study of CD8 T cells in ankylosing spondylitis. MiXCR, run by TCRdb on the 5' RACE reads, gives a single entry per CDR3 protein. The repertoire holds 150,000 to 200,000 distinct CDR3 sequences, with about 13% as singletons. This clonotype was counted a few times. Germline CDR1 reads MNHNY; CDR2 reads SVGAGI (reference sequence). Trimming at V came to 0 bases and at J to 0 bases, leaving 8 bases not matched to a gene. CDR3 length: 18 residues. The TCR sequence derives from a male donor with ankylosing spondylitis or in good health (not recorded which). The chain employs TRBV6-6 and TRBJ2-3; 8 positions match TRBD2. Sequencing was performed on blood, either unsorted or a sorted T cell fraction (not recorded which). The CDR3 protein is CASSYSRTSGTSTDTQYF. CDR3 bases: TGTGCCAGCAGTTACTCACGTACTAGCGGTACTAGCACAGATACGCAGTATTTT.